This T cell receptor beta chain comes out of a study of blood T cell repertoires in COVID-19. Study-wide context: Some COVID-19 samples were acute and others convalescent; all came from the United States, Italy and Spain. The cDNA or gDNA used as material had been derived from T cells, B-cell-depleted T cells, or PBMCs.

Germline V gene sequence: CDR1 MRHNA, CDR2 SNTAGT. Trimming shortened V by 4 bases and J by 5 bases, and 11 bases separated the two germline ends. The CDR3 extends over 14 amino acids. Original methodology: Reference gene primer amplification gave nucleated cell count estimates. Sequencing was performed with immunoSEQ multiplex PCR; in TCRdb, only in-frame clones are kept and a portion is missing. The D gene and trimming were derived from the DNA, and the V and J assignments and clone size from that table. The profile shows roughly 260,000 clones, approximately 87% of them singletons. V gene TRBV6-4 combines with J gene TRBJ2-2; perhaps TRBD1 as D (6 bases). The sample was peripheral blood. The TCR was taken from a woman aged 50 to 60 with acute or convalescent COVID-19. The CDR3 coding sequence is TGTGCCAGCAGTGCACAGGGTTGGACCGGGGAGCTGTTTTTT. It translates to CASSAQGWTGELFF.